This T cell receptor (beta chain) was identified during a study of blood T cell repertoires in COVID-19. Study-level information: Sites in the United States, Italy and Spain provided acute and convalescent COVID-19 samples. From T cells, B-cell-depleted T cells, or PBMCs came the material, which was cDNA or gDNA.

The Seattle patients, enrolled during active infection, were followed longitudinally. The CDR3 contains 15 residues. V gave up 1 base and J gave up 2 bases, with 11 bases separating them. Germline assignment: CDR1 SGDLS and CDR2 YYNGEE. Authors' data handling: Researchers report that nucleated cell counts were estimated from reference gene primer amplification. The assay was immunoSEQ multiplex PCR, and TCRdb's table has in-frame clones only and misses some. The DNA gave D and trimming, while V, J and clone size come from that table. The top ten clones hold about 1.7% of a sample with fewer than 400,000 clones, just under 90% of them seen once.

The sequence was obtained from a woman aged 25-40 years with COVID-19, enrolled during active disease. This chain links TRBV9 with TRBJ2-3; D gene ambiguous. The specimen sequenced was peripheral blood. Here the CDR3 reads CASSVSLEPTDTQYF. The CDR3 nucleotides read TGTGCCAGCAGCGTATCTCTGGAGCCCACAGATACGCAGTATTTT.